A selection of T cell receptor beta chains follows, all from one sample in a study of cytotoxic CD8 clonotypes in ibrutinib-treated CLL. TCRdb's copy holds only in-frame clones and misses some; the assay was immunoSEQ multiplex PCR. In the table there are about 140,000 clones, approximately 80% of which are singletons. The sample was PBMCs, taken after 36 months of ibrutinib treatment. The origin of the receptors is a human donor with chronic lymphocytic leukemia. CDR3s include the opening cysteine and the closing phenylalanine or tryptophan. The D gene is left open where the match is weak. Rows may omit the clone size; those that give it use once, few, many or a size class.

d_call | clone_size | j_call | v_call | cdr3_aa | cdr3_nt
. | . | TRBJ2-7 | TRBV11-3 | CASSLGPGVDEQYF | TGTGCCAGCAGCTTAGGCCCAGGGGTCGACGAGCAGTACTTC
. | few | TRBJ1-3 | TRBV4-1 | CASSQDRGRAGNTIYF | TGCGCCAGCAGCCAAGATCGGGGCAGGGCTGGAAACACCATATATTTT
TRBD1 | . | TRBJ2-3 | TRBV5-1 | CASSYGQGTDTQYF | TGCGCCAGCAGCTACGGACAGGGCACAGATACGCAGTATTTT
. | . | TRBJ2-7 | TRBV30 | CAWSLGSYEQYF | TGTGCCTGGAGTTTGGGGTCCTACGAGCAGTACTTC
. | once | TRBJ2-7 | TRBV7-9 | CASSPSSYEQYF | TGTGCCAGCAGCCCCAGCTCCTACGAGCAGTACTTC
. | once | TRBJ2-7 | TRBV28 | CASSLGGASSYEQYF | TGTGCCAGCAGTTTAGGCGGGGCCTCATCCTACGAGCAGTACTTC
TRBD1 | . | TRBJ1-6 | TRBV2 | CASSEGQSSYNSPLHF | TGTGCCAGCAGTGAGGGACAGAGCTCCTATAATTCACCCCTCCACTTT
TRBD2 | . | TRBJ2-7 | TRBV18 | CASSPKREGTYEQYF | TGTGCCAGCTCCCCGAAGCGGGAGGGAACCTACGAGCAGTACTTC
. | . | TRBJ2-2 | TRBV11-1 | CASRPPGTNTGELFF | TGTGCCAGCAGACCGCCCGGGACGAACACCGGGGAGCTGTTTTTT
. | . | TRBJ2-7 | TRBV11-3 | CASSFRRVGEQYF | TGTGCCAGCAGCTTTCGCAGGGTGGGCGAGCAGTACTTC
TRBD1 | . | TRBJ2-1 | TRBV12-5 | CASGPPVGGPQFF | TGTGCTAGTGGCCCGCCCGTAGGGGGCCCGCAGTTCTTC
. | . | TRBJ1-1 | TRBV6-1 | CASSEWGGSEAFF | TGTGCCAGCAGTGAATGGGGGGGTTCTGAAGCTTTCTTT
. | . | TRBJ2-3 | TRBV4-1 | CASSFRTSTLDTQYF | TGCGCCAGCAGCTTCAGGACATCTACCTTAGATACGCAGTATTTT
TRBD2 | . | TRBJ2-7 | TRBV6-1 | CVAGEDGFEQYF | TGTGTCGCGGGAGAAGATGGCTTCGAGCAGTACTTC
. | . | TRBJ2-7 | TRBV10-3 | CAIGTQTLYEQYF | TGTGCCATCGGGACCCAGACCCTTTACGAGCAGTACTTC
TRBD2 | . | TRBJ2-1 | TRBV7-9 | CASSHRLAGDNEQFF | TGTGCCAGCAGCCACCGACTAGCGGGAGACAATGAGCAGTTCTTC
. | . | TRBJ2-2 | TRBV6-5 | CASSYRGVDTGELFF | TGTGCCAGCAGTTACCGAGGGGTGGACACCGGGGAGCTGTTTTTT
. | . | TRBJ2-3 | TRBV18 | CASSAQGADTQYF | TGTGCCAGCTCAGCACAGGGAGCAGATACGCAGTATTTT
TRBD1 | once | TRBJ2-3 | TRBV5-5 | CASSWGQGTDTQYF | TGTGCCAGCAGCTGGGGACAGGGCACAGATACGCAGTATTTT
. | . | TRBJ2-5 | TRBV6-5 | CASSYSGVKETQYF | TGTGCCAGCAGTTACTCAGGGGTCAAGGAGACCCAGTACTTC
TRBD1 | . | TRBJ2-7 | TRBV15 | CATSRDETGSEEQYF | TGTGCCACCAGCAGAGATGAGACAGGGTCGGAAGAGCAGTACTTC
TRBD1 | . | TRBJ1-6 | TRBV6-1 | CASSGRQGVFSPLHF | TGTGCCAGCAGTGGGAGACAGGGGGTTTTTTCACCCCTCCACTTT
. | . | TRBJ1-6 | TRBV28 | CASSFHQAEGSPLHF | TGTGCCAGCAGTTTCCATCAAGCGGAAGGTTCACCCCTCCACTTT
. | . | TRBJ2-7 | TRBV5-8 | CASSWRGAYEQYF | TGTGCCAGCAGCTGGAGGGGGGCCTACGAGCAGTACTTC
TRBD1 | . | TRBJ2-3 | TRBV5-1 | CASSFGQGGTDTQYF | TGCGCCAGCAGCTTTGGACAGGGTGGCACAGATACGCAGTATTTT
TRBD2 | . | TRBJ2-1 | TRBV4-1 | CASSHQIRAGVTSNEQFF | TGCGCCAGCAGCCACCAAATTCGAGCGGGAGTTACTAGCAATGAGCAGTTCTTC
. | . | TRBJ1-6 | TRBV19 | CASSISGSSYNSPLHF | TGTGCCAGTAGTATCTCCGGGAGCTCCTATAATTCACCCCTCCACTTT
TRBD1 | . | TRBJ1-4 | TRBV5-1 | CASSSNVRTGGYEKLFF | TGCGCCAGCAGCTCGAACGTGAGGACAGGGGGCTATGAAAAACTGTTTTTT